Described below is a single T cell receptor beta chain sequence and its context. The PCR had 60 Vbeta and 13 Jbeta primers. Sequencing used immunoSEQ multiplex PCR; TCRdb keeps in-frame clones, though not all of them. The sample shows some 150,000 clones, roughly 80% of them seen only once. The J segment lost 3 bases and the V segment lost 7 bases, leaving 6 bases of the junction unmatched. The CDR3 spans 13 residues. Germline CDR1 is GTSNPN and CDR2 is SVGIG (reference sequence). The data derive from a study of cytomegalovirus exposure and HLA in healthy donors. The sequence came from a woman aged 50 to 60 in good health and CMV-seronegative. J is TRBJ1-5 and V is TRBV30; 7 bases line up with TRBD1. Sequences were obtained from PBMCs. CDR3 sequence reads: CAYGTDHNQPQHF. CDR3 DNA: TGTGCCTACGGGACAGATCACAATCAGCCCCAGCATTTT.